The T cell receptor beta chain under discussion was sequenced for a study of T cell repertoires in cytomegalovirus infection. The overall study: CMV infection together with matching HLA type was indicated by public TCR beta signatures.

Study-wide points: The ex vivo response showed dominance by HLA-C-restricted CMV-specific TCR beta clonotypes.

Concerning this clonotype itself: Its antigen is undetermined.

This CDR3 has 19 residues. Looked up from germline, CDR1 is SGHDN and CDR2 is FVKESK. With 4 bases clipped from V and 4 bases from J, the junction kept 19 bases outside the gene matches. One entry per CDR3 protein, called by TCRdb with MiXCR from the reads. The table lists about 450,000 distinct CDR3 sequences, under 40% of them singletons. Material for sequencing was PBMCs. J is TRBJ1-1 and V is TRBV14; the match to TRBD1 covers 9 bases. The clonotype was recovered from a human donor in good health (CMV status not recorded). Some clones in this sample may be carry-over from other donors' samples. The DNA of the CDR3 is TGTGCCAGCAGCCCACCGGGGGGGACAGGGCTCGCCTCCCGCACTGAAGCTTTCTTT. Its protein product is CASSPPGGTGLASRTEAFF.